The 2 T cell receptor beta chains in this list originate from one sample, sequenced in a study of sequential checkpoint blockade in melanoma. This table comes from immunoSEQ multiplex PCR, and its TCRdb copy is limited to in-frame clones, with some not included. The repertoire has 25,000 to 30,000 clones, over 60% of them found once; the top ten carry roughly 22%. The treatment is: randomized to nivolumab then ipilimumab (arm A) or the reverse (arm B). The specimen was CD8+ T cells sorted from blood (inferred from file names), collected from a patient given nivolumab and ipilimumab in sequence. These receptors were collected from a human donor with melanoma.

This chain joins TRBV4-3 and TRBJ2-7, with 9 bases aligning to TRBD1. J lost 2 bases, V lost 3 bases, and 5 bases had no gene match. Germline V gene data show CDR1 as LGHNA and CDR2 as YSLEER. The CDR3 spans 15 residues. Written as DNA, the CDR3 is TGCGCCAGCAGCCAGGGGACAGGGAGGGCCTACGAGCAGTACTTC. It encodes CASSQGTGRAYEQYF.

J is TRBJ2-2 and V is TRBV7-6; 7 nucleotides agree with TRBD1. Unmatched junction bases numbered 3, after V lost 5 bases and J lost 0 bases. This CDR3 is built from 15 residues. CDR1 is SGHVS and CDR2 is FNYEAQ in the germline V gene. CDR3 in amino acids: CASSPGTANTGELFF. In DNA, the CDR3 is TGTGCCAGCAGCCCCGGGACAGCGAACACCGGGGAGCTGTTTTTT.